This T cell receptor (beta chain) was recorded in a study of neurological immune-mediated disorders. The CDR3 contains 13 residues. Germline CDR1 and CDR2: SQVTM and ANQGSEA. Using its own MiXCR run on the 5' RACE reads, TCRdb lists one record per CDR3 protein. The profile shows tens of thousands of distinct CDR3 sequences, roughly 5.5% of them singletons. This clonotype was detected a few times. A junction end diverges from the germline sequence, so it may reflect a read error. The material sequenced was PBMCs. The chain recombines TRBV29-1 with TRBJ1-5; possibly TRBD1 for D (6 bases). This clonotype was sampled from a man between 18 and 29 years old with multiple sclerosis. CDR3 amino acids: CSVAGGDNQPQNF. CDR3 nucleotide sequence: TGCAGCGTAGCCGGTGGGGACAATCAGCCCCAGAATTTT.